This entry concerns a single TCR beta chain. The antigen remains unidentified. Time point noted: patch test 2, 6 weeks after DPC sensitization. Treatment: therapeutic diphenylcyclopropenone sensitization with weekly scalp DPC. The data derive from a study of human T cells and chemical hapten exposure. TCRdb ran MiXCR on the RACE reads and lists one entry per CDR3 protein. In the table there are approximately 97,000 distinct CDR3 sequences, 11% of which are singletons. The CDR3 contains 19 residues. The germline V gene has CDR1 MNHNS and CDR2 SASEGT. With 0 bases clipped from V and 4 bases from J, the junction kept 11 bases outside the gene matches. Study-wide results and caveats: There was alopecia in the donors, so their immune response may differ from that of healthy people.

Specimen: whole blood, collected in connection with sensitization to the hapten diphenylcyclopropenone (DPC). The sequence came from a woman aged 40-49 years with alopecia areata. Some clones in this sample may be carry-over from other donors' samples. The V gene is TRBV6-1, the J gene TRBJ2-7, with 14 nucleotides matching TRBD2. The CDR3 reads CASSEAPHGTSGRAYEQYF. The CDR3 nucleotides read TGTGCCAGCAGTGAAGCGCCCCATGGGACTAGCGGGAGAGCGTACGAGCAGTACTTC.